This T cell receptor beta chain was identified during a study of blood T cell repertoires in COVID-19. This CDR3 comprises 11 residues. Trimming left V 6 bases short and J 1 base short, with 4 bases between. Germline V gene lookup returns CDR1 SNHLY and CDR2 FYNNEI. The authors' processing: Nucleated cell counts were estimated from reference gene primer amplification. Sequencing used immunoSEQ multiplex PCR; TCRdb keeps in-frame clones, though not all of them. The V and J calls and the clone size are those of that table, but D and trimming were determined from the DNA. The sample gives roughly 200,000 clones, roughly 90% of which show up once; approximately 2.7% is in the top ten.

The sequence was obtained from a woman aged 25 to 39 who had recovered from COVID-19. Sample: PBMCs or T cells enriched from blood (not recorded which). V usage is TRBV2 and J usage is TRBJ2-7; D unclear. Here the CDR3 reads CASRTSYEQYF. The CDR3 DNA is TGTGCCAGCAGAACTTCCTACGAGCAGTACTTC.